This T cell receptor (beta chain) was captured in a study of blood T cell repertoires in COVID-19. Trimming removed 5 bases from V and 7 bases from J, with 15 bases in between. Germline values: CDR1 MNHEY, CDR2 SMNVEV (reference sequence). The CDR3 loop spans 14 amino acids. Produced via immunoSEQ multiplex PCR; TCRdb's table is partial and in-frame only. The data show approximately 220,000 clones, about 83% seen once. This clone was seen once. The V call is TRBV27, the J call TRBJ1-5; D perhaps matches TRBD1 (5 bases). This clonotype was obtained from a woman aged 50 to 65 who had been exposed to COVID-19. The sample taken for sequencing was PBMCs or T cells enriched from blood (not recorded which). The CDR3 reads CASSRRGERQPQHF. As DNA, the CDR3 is TGTGCCAGCAGTCGACGGGGGGAGAGGCAGCCCCAGCATTTT.